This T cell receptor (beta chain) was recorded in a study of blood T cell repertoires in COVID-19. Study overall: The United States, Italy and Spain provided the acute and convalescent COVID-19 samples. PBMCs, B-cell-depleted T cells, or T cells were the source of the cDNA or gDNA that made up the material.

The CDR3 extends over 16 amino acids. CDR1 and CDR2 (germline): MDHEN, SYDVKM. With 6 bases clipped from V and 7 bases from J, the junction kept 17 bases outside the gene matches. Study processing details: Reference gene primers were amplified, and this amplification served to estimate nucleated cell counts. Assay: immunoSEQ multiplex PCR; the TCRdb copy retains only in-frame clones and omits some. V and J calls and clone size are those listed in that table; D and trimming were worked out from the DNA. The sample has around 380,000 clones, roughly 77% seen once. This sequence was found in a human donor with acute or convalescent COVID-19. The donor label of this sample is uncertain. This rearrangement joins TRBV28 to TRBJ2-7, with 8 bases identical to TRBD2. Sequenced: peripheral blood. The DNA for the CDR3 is TGTGCCAGCAGCCTTAACCCGGGACGCTTAGCGGGGGAGCAGTACTTC. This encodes CASSLNPGRLAGEQYF. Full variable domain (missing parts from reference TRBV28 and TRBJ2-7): DVKVTQSSRYLVKRTGEKVFLECVQDMDHENMFWYRQDPGLGLRLIYFSYDVKMKEKGDIPEGYSVSREKKERFSLILESASTNQTSMYLCASSLNPGRLAGEQYFGPGTRLTVT.